The 27 T cell receptor beta chains in this list originate from one sample, sequenced in a study of technical replicates of blood from four donors. Only in-frame clones appear in the TCRdb table, and some are missing; sequencing was by immunoSEQ multiplex PCR. The repertoire has around 79,000 clones, about nine tenths of them found once; the top ten carry about 0.4%. The specimen sequenced was T cells isolated from PBMCs. The receptors here all came from a human donor in good health. Some clones in this sample may be carry-over from other donors' samples.

This chain joins TRBV30 and TRBJ1-5; no firm D call. Germline CDR1 reads GTSNPN; CDR2 reads SVGIG (reference sequence). V was shortened by 0 bases and J by 4 bases, with 13 bases between the two germline ends. This CDR3 contains 15 residues. The CDR3, as DNA: TGTGCCTGGAGTGTACCCGGGATAACGAATCAGCCCCAGCATTTT. Translated: CAWSVPGITNQPQHF.

The chain carries TRBV28 and TRBJ1-1, with TRBD1 identical over 8 bases. V lost 4 bases to trimming and J lost 5 bases; unmatched junction nucleotides: 3. This CDR3 region has 13 residues. The germline V gene has CDR1 MDHEN and CDR2 SYDVKM. CDR3 protein: CASSSHRGTEAFF. The CDR3 coding sequence is TGTGCCAGCAGTTCCCACAGGGGGACTGAAGCTTTCTTT.

The chain links TRBV19 to TRBJ2-3; possible D gene TRBD2, 6 bases. Between the trimmed V and J ends, which lost 7 bases and 2 bases, there was a span of 22 bases. The CDR3 covers 17 residues. Per the germline V gene, CDR1 is LNHDA and CDR2 is SQIVND (reference sequence). The CDR3 here is CASTQPTGRLFTDTQYF. CDR3 bases: TGTGCCAGTACACAACCCACGGGGAGGTTATTCACAGATACGCAGTATTTT.

The CDR3 DNA sequence: TGTGCCAGCAGTGCCCCGGGACAGACACTGCAGCCCCAGCATTTT. Residues: CASSAPGQTLQPQHF. The chain links TRBV2 to TRBJ1-5; 7 nucleotides match TRBD1. From germline, CDR1 is SNHLY and CDR2 FYNNEI. This CDR3 region has 15 residues. After removal of 4 bases from V and 7 bases from J, the junction contained 10 bases not matched to a gene.

The chain carries TRBV2 and TRBJ2-2; TRBD2 matches 11 bases. Germline V gene data show CDR1 as SNHLY and CDR2 as FYNNEI. The CDR3 spans 15 residues. V lost 4 bases to trimming and J lost 4 bases; unmatched junction nucleotides: 2. In DNA form, the CDR3 reads TGTGCCAGCAGTGGGGGACTAGCGGCCACCGGGGAGCTGTTTTTT. Translating it yields CASSGGLAATGELFF.

The V call is TRBV5-4, the J call TRBJ1-1; 7 nucleotides match TRBD1. CDR3 size: 12 residues. With 7 bases clipped from V and 11 bases from J, the junction kept 11 bases outside the gene matches. Germline CDR1 SGHNT, CDR2 YYREEE (reference sequence). The DNA of the CDR3 is TGTGCCAGCCATAGGCAGGGACAGAATGCTTTCTTT. It specifies CASHRQGQNAFF.

This chain joins TRBV4-2 and TRBJ2-7; TRBD2 aligns across 8 bases. The germline V gene encodes CDR1 LGHNA and CDR2 YNFKEQ. This CDR3 region has 15 residues. V was clipped by 1 base and J by 4 bases; unmatched bases: 6. The CDR3 reads CASSQAPGGPYEQYF. DNA of the CDR3: TGTGCCAGCAGCCAAGCACCGGGAGGGCCATACGAGCAGTACTTC.

The rearrangement joins TRBV27 to TRBJ1-6; possibly TRBD1 for D (5 bases). The CDR3 length is 14 residues. Germline CDR1 and CDR2: MNHEY and SMNVEV (reference sequence). Trimming stripped 5 bases from V and 9 bases from J, with 14 bases between. CDR3 nucleotides: TGTGCCAGCAGTCCCGGGACTCCCCCTTCACCCCTCCACTTT. Its protein product is CASSPGTPPSPLHF.

The chain has TRBV4-3 and TRBJ1-2, with TRBD1 as a possible D gene (5 bases). Trimming took 4 bases from V and 4 from J, leaving 16 bases between them. The CDR3 contains 15 residues. The V gene's germline CDR1 is LGHNA and CDR2 YSLEER. In DNA form, the CDR3 reads TGCGCCAGCAGCCCCCTGGGGGGGGAAATCTATGGCTACACCTTC. Amino acid sequence: CASSPLGGEIYGYTF.

This CDR3 is CATTRGDLLAGVRNEQFF. CDR3 DNA: TGTGCCACCACACGGGGGGACTTACTAGCGGGAGTGCGGAATGAGCAGTTCTTC. This chain connects TRBV6-4 to TRBJ2-1; 11 nucleotides agree with TRBD2. CDR3 length equals 18 residues. Germline V gene lookup returns CDR1 MRHNA and CDR2 SNTAGT. The trim removed 10 bases at V and 7 bases at J, leaving 21 bases unmatched.

The V gene is TRBV7-9, the J gene TRBJ1-1; 8 bases agree with TRBD1. The germline V gene encodes CDR1 SEHNR and CDR2 FQNEAQ (reference sequence). Trimming took 5 bases from V and 7 from J; bases not matched to a gene: 3. CDR3 length: 12 residues. DNA for the CDR3: TGTGCCAGCAGCCTTGGACAGGGTGAAGCTTTCTTT. Protein sequence: CASSLGQGEAFF. Full variable domain (missing parts from reference TRBV7-9 and TRBJ1-1): DTGVSQNPRHKITKRGQNVTFRCDPISEHNRLYWYRQTLGQGPEFLTYFQNEAQLEKSRLLSDRFSAERPKGSFSTLEIQRTEQGDSAMYLCASSLGQGEAFFGQGTRLTVV.

The rearrangement uses TRBV5-1 and TRBJ2-7; a weak D match, TRBD2 (5 bases). Looked up from germline, CDR1 is SGHRS and CDR2 is YFSETQ. The length of the CDR3 is 16 residues. The germline V and J ends were trimmed by 2 bases and 6 bases, with 21 bases remaining between them. This chain's CDR3 is CASSFIGNSLSGEQYF. CDR3 in DNA: TGCGCCAGCAGCTTTATCGGGAACAGTCTCTCTGGCGAGCAGTACTTC.

The CDR3 loop is CASSVDGGAGNEQFF. CDR3 DNA: TGTGCCAGCAGCGTAGATGGGGGCGCGGGCAATGAGCAGTTCTTC. This rearrangement joins TRBV9 to TRBJ2-1, with TRBD1 as a possible D gene (6 bases). The CDR3 consists of 15 residues. Looked up from germline, CDR1 is SGDLS and CDR2 is YYNGEE. Trimming cost V 0 bases and J 6 bases, with 13 bases left between them.

The V and J genes are TRBV5-8 and TRBJ1-1, with D tentatively TRBD1 (6 bases). There are 12 residues in the CDR3. The germline CDR1 and CDR2 sequences are SGHTS and YDEGEE. Trimming stripped 1 base from V and 5 bases from J, with 6 bases between. This chain's CDR3 is CASSLRGTEAFF. CDR3 sequence (DNA): TGTGCCAGCAGCTTGAGGGGGACTGAAGCTTTCTTT.

This chain links TRBV9 with TRBJ2-3; the match to TRBD2 covers 9 bases. The trim removed 0 bases at V and 6 bases at J, leaving 8 bases unmatched. This CDR3 comprises 16 residues. The germline gives CDR1 SGDLS, CDR2 YYNGEE. The CDR3 reads CASSVASGITLDTQYF. The CDR3 region has the DNA TGTGCCAGCAGCGTAGCTAGCGGGATTACCCTGGATACGCAGTATTTT.

This chain links TRBV6-1 with TRBJ2-7; D uncertain. CDR1 is MNHNS, CDR2 SASEGT, per germline. The CDR3 spans 13 residues. Trimming cost V 5 bases and J 2 bases, with 10 bases left between them. The CDR3 loop is CASSLLPAYEQYF. CDR3 DNA: TGTGCCAGCAGTCTCCTCCCCGCCTACGAGCAGTACTTC.

CDR3 region: CASSVASGPYEQYF. CDR3 in DNA: TGTGCCAGCAGTGTCGCTAGCGGGCCCTACGAGCAGTACTTC. V and J are TRBV25-1 and TRBJ2-7, with 8 bases that match TRBD2. The CDR3 has 14 amino acids. CDR1 is MGHDK and CDR2 is SYGVNS in the germline V gene. Trimming took 4 bases from V and 2 from J; bases not matched to a gene: 4.

The chain links TRBV6-5 to TRBJ2-7; 8 bases agree with TRBD2. From germline, CDR1 is MNHEY and CDR2 SVGAGI. The CDR3 consists of 12 residues. After removal of 8 bases from V and 5 bases from J, the junction contained 5 bases not matched to a gene. CDR3 amino acids: CASSGAGDEQYF. In DNA form, the CDR3 reads TGTGCCAGCTCGGGAGCGGGAGACGAGCAGTACTTC.

The chain employs TRBV2 and TRBJ1-2, with 8 nucleotides matching TRBD1. V lost 6 bases to trimming and J lost 4 bases; unmatched junction nucleotides: 7. The V gene's germline CDR1 is SNHLY and CDR2 FYNNEI. This CDR3 contains 14 residues. The CDR3 reads CASSLGQGGYGYTF. The CDR3 nucleotides are TGTGCCAGCAGCCTTGGACAGGGTGGCTATGGCTACACCTTC.

J is TRBJ2-3 and V is TRBV28; TRBD2 matches 10 bases. There are 17 residues in the CDR3. The germline CDR1 and CDR2 sequences are MDHEN and SYDVKM. The V gene end was trimmed by 5 bases and the J gene end by 0 bases; junction bases not matched to a gene: 8. CDR3 in DNA: TGTGCCAGCAGTCTTAGACTAGCGGGCTTCAGCACAGATACGCAGTATTTT. This gives the protein CASSLRLAGFSTDTQYF.

The genes are TRBV28 and TRBJ2-1; 8 bases line up with TRBD2. With 3 bases clipped from V and 2 bases from J, the junction kept 3 bases outside the gene matches. The CDR3 spans 15 residues. From germline, CDR1 is MDHEN and CDR2 SYDVKM. CDR3 loop: CASSFRREAYNEQFF. In DNA, the CDR3 is TGTGCCAGCAGTTTTCGGCGGGAGGCCTACAATGAGCAGTTCTTC.

The rearrangement uses TRBV5-1 and TRBJ1-2, with D perhaps TRBD1 (6 bases). The CDR3 has 14 residues. The V and J ends lost 6 bases and 6 bases respectively, with 18 bases between them. Looked up from germline, CDR1 is SGHRS and CDR2 is YFSETQ. CDR3 sequence (DNA): TGCGCCAGCAAAGAACTTACAGGGAGCGATGGCTACACCTTC. Translation: CASKELTGSDGYTF.

The chain links TRBV6-5 to TRBJ1-1, with a tentative D call TRBD1 (6 bases). The germline V gene encodes CDR1 MNHEY and CDR2 SVGAGI. The CDR3 totals 13 residues. V was cut by 5 bases and J by 1 base, with 8 bases left in between. The CDR3 sequence is CASSQQGNTEAFF. In DNA form, the CDR3 reads TGTGCCAGCAGTCAACAGGGGAACACTGAAGCTTTCTTT.

V is TRBV5-1 and J is TRBJ2-6, with a possible D match to TRBD2 (5 bases). Germline V gives CDR1 SGHRS, CDR2 YFSETQ. This CDR3 spans 17 amino acids. Trimming stripped 2 bases from V and 1 base from J, with 13 bases between. CDR3 DNA: TGCGCCAGCAGCTTAATTCTCGGGGATTCTGGGGCCAACGTCCTGACTTTC. It translates to CASSLILGDSGANVLTF.

This chain connects TRBV19 to TRBJ1-1, with D tentatively TRBD1 (6 bases). Trimming left V 8 bases short and J 4 bases short, with 11 bases between. Germline loops: CDR1 LNHDA, CDR2 SQIVND (reference sequence). There are 12 residues in the CDR3. The DNA of the CDR3 is TGTGCCAGTGGACAGCTCTCCACTGAAGCTTTCTTT. It translates to CASGQLSTEAFF.

The gene calls are TRBV27 and TRBJ2-7, with 12 bases fitting TRBD1. The CDR3 has 15 residues. V shed 6 bases and J 5 bases; nucleotides not matched to a gene: 8. Germline CDR1 and CDR2: MNHEY and SMNVEV (reference sequence). CDR3 in DNA: TGTGCCAGCAGAAGAACCGGGACAGGGGGCCACGAGCAGTACTTC. This sequence encodes CASRRTGTGGHEQYF.

J is TRBJ1-2 and V is TRBV27; a possible D gene is TRBD1 (5 bases). Germline lookup yields CDR1 MNHEY and CDR2 SMNVEV (reference sequence). This CDR3 has 13 amino acids. The germline V and J ends were trimmed by 3 bases and 1 base, with 6 bases remaining between them. CDR3 residues: CASSLTDNYGYTF. The DNA of the CDR3 is TGTGCCAGCAGTTTGACAGATAACTATGGCTACACCTTC.